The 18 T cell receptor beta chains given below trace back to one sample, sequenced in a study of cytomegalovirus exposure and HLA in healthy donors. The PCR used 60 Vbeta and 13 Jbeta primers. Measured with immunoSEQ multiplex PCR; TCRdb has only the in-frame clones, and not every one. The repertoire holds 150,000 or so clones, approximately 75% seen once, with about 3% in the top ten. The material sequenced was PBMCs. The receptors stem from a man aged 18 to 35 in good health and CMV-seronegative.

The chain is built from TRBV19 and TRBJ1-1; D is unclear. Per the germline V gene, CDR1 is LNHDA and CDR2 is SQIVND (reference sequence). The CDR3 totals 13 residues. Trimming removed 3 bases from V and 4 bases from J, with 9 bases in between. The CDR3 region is CASSIPRITEAFF. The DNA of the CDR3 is TGTGCCAGTAGTATTCCTAGGATCACTGAAGCTTTCTTT. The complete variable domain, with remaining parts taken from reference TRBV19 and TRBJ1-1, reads DGGITQSPKYLFRKEGQNVTLSCEQNLNHDAMYWYRQDPGQGLRLIYYSQIVNDFQKGDIAEGYSVSREKKESFPLTVTSAQKNPTAFYLCASSIPRITEAFFGQGTRLTVV.

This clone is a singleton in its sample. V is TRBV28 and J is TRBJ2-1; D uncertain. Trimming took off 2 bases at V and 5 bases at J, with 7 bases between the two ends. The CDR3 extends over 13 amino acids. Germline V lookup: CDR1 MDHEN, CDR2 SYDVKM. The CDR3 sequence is CASSLDLDNEQFF. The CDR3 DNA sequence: TGTGCCAGCAGTTTAGACCTAGACAATGAGCAGTTCTTC. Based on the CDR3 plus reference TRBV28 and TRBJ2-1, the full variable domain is DVKVTQSSRYLVKRTGEKVFLECVQDMDHENMFWYRQDPGLGLRLIYFSYDVKMKEKGDIPEGYSVSREKKERFSLILESASTNQTSMYLCASSLDLDNEQFFGPGTRLTVL.

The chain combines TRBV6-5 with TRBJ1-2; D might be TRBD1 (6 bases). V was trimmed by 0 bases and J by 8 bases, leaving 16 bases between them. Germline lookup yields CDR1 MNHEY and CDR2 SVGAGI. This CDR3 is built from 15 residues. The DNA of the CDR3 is TGTGCCAGCAGTTACTCGAGAAGGGGGGGCCGCGGCTACACCTTC. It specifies CASSYSRRGGRGYTF.

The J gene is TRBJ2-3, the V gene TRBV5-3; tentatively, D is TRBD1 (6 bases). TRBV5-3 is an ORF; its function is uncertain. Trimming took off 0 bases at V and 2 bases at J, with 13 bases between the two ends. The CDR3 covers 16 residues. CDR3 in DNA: TGTGCCAGAAGCTTGGCGGGACACCGCTCCACAGATACGCAGTATTTT. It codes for CARSLAGHRSTDTQYF.

CDR3 amino acids: CASSRAGDRTEAFF. CDR3 nucleotides: TGTGCCAGTAGTAGGGCAGGGGATCGGACTGAAGCTTTCTTT. The rearrangement links TRBV19 to TRBJ1-1, with a weak D call TRBD1 (6 bases). Deletions cut 4 bases from V and 5 bases from J, with 14 bases between. This CDR3 is built from 14 residues. Germline V lookup: CDR1 LNHDA, CDR2 SQIVND (reference sequence).

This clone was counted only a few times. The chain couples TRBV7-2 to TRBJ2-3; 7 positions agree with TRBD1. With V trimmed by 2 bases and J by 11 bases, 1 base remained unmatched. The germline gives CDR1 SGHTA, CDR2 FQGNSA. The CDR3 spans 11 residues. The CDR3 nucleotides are TGTGCCAGCAGCTTAACAGGGGTGCAGTATTTT. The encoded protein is CASSLTGVQYF.

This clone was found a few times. CDR3 in amino acids: CASSPGGQGHTEAFF. The CDR3 coding sequence is TGTGCCAGCAGCCCGGGGGGACAGGGACACACTGAAGCTTTCTTT. The chain couples TRBV9 to TRBJ1-1; TRBD1 aligns across 9 bases. The CDR3 has 15 amino acids. J gave up 3 bases and V 4 bases, and 7 bases lay outside the gene matches. The germline gives CDR1 SGDLS, CDR2 YYNGEE.

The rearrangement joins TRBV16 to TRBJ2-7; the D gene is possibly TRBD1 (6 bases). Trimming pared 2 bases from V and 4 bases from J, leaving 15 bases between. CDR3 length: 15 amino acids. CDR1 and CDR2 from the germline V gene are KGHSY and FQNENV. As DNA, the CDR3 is TGTGCCAGCAGCCAACTTTCGGGCAGGGGATACGAGCAGTACTTC. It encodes CASSQLSGRGYEQYF. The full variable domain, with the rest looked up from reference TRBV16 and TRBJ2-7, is GEEVAQTPKHLVRGEGQKAKLYCAPIKGHSYVFWYQQVLKNEFKFLISFQNENVFDETGMPKERFSAKCLPNSPCSLEIQATKLEDSAVYFCASSQLSGRGYEQYFGPGTRLTVT.

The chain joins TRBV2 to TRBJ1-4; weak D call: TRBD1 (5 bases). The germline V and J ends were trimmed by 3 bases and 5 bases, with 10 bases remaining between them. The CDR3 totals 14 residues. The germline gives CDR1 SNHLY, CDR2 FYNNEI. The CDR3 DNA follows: TGTGCCAGCAGTGAGGGGGGACGAAATGAAAAACTGTTTTTT. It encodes CASSEGGRNEKLFF.

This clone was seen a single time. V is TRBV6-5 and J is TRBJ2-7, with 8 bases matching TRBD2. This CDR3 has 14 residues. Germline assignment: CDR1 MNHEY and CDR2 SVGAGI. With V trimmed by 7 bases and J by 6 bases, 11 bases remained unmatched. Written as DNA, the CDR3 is TGTGCCAGCAAGGGAGGGACTAGTGGTCCCGAGCAGTACTTC. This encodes CASKGGTSGPEQYF.

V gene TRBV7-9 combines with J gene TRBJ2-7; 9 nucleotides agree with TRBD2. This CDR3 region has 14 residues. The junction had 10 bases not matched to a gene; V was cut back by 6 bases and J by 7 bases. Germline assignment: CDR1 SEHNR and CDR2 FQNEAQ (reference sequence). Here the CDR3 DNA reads TGTGCCAGCAGGGACCGCGGGGGGGCGGGGGAGCAGTACTTC. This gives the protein CASRDRGGAGEQYF. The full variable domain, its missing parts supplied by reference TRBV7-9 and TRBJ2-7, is DTGVSQNPRHKITKRGQNVTFRCDPISEHNRLYWYRQTLGQGPEFLTYFQNEAQLEKSRLLSDRFSAERPKGSFSTLEIQRTEQGDSAMYLCASRDRGGAGEQYFGPGTRLTVT.

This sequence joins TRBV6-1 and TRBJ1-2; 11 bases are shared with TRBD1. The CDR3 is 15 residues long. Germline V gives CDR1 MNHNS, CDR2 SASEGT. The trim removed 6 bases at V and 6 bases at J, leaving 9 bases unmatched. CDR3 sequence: CASRLLGQGAHGYTF. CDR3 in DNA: TGTGCCAGCAGACTTCTCGGACAGGGGGCGCATGGCTACACCTTC.

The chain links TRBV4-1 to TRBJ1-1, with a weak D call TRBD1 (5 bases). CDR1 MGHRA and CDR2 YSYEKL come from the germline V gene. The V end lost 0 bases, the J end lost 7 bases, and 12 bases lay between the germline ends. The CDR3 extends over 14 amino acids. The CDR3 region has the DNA TGCGCCAGCAGCCAAGATGGCAGGGCCGGTGAAGCTTTCTTT. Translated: CASSQDGRAGEAFF.

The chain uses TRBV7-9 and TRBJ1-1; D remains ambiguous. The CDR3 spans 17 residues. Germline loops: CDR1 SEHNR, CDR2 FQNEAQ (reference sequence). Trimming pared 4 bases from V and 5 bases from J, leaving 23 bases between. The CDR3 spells CASSSQPPDGLWTEAFF. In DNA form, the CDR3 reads TGTGCCAGCAGCTCACAACCGCCAGATGGGCTGTGGACTGAAGCTTTCTTT.

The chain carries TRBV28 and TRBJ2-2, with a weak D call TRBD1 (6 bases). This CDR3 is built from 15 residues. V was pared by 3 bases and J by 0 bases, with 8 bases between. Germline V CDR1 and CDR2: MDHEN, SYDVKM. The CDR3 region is CASSFRQANTGELFF. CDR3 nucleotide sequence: TGTGCCAGCAGTTTCCGACAGGCGAACACCGGGGAGCTGTTTTTT.

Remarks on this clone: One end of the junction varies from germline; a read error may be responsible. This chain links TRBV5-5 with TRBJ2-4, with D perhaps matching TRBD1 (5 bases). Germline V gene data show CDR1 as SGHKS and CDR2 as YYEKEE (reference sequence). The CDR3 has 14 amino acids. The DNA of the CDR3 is TGTGCCAGCAGCTTTAATGGGGCCGAAAACAGTCAGTACTTC. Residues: CASSFNGAENSQYF.

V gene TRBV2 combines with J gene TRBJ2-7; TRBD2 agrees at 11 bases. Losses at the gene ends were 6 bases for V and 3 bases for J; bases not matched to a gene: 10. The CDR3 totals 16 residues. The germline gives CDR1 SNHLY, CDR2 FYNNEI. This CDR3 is CASSPRLAGGRYEQYV. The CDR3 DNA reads TGTGCCAGCAGCCCCCGTCTAGCGGGGGGCCGCTACGAGCAGTACGTC.

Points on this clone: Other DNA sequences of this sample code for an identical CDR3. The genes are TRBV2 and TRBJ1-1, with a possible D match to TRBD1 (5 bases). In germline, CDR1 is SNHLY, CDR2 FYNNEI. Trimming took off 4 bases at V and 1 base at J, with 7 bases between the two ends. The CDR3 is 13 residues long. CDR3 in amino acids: CASSGQGNTEAFF. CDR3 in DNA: TGTGCCAGCAGTGGGCAGGGGAACACTGAAGCTTTCTTT.